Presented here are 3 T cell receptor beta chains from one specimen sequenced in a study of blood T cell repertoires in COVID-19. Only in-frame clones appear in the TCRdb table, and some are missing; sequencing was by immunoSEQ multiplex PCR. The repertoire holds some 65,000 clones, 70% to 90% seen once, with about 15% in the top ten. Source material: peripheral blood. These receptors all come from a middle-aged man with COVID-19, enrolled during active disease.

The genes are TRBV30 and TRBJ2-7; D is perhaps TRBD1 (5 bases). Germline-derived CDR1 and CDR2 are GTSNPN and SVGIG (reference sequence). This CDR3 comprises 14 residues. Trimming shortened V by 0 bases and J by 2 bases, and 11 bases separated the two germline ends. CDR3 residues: CAWSVGAGTYEQYF. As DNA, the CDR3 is TGTGCCTGGAGTGTAGGGGCCGGCACCTACGAGCAGTACTTC.

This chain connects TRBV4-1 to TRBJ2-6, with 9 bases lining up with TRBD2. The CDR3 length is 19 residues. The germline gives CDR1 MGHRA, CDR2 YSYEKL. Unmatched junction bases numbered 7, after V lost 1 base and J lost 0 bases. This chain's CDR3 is CASSQVLAGDVSGANVLTF. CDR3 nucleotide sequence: TGCGCCAGCAGCCAAGTTTTAGCGGGGGACGTCTCTGGGGCCAACGTCCTGACTTTC.

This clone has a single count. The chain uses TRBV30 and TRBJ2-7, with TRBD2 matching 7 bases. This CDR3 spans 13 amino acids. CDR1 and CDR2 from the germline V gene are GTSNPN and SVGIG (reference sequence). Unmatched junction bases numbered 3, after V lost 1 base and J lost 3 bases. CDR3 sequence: CAWSDGTIYEQYF. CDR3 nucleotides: TGTGCCTGGAGTGATGGGACTATCTACGAGCAGTACTTC.